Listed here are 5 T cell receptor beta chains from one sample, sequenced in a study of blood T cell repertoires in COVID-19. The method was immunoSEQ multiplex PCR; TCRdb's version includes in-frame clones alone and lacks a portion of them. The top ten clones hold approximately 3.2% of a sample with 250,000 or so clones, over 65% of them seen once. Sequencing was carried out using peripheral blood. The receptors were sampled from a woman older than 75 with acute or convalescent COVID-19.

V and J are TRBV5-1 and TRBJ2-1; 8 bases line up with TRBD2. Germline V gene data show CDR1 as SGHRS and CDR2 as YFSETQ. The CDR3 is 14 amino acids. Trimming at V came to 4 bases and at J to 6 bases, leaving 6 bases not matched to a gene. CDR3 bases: TGCGCCAGCAGCAGGGAAGGGACTAGCAATGAGCAGTTCTTC. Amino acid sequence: CASSREGTSNEQFF.

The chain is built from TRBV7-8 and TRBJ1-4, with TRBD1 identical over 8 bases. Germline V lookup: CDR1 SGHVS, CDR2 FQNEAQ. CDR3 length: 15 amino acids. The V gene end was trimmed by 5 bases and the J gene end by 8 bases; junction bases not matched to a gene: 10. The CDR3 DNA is TGTGCCAGCAGCCTAGACAGGGGTAGGGGAGAAAAACTGTTTTTT. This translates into CASSLDRGRGEKLFF.

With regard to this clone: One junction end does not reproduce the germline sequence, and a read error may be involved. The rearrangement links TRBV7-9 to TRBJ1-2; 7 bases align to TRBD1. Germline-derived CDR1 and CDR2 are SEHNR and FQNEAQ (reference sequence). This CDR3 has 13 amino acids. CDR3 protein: CASSLETGSFFAF. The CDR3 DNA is TGTGCCAGCAGCTTAGAGACAGGGTCGTTTTTCGCCTTC. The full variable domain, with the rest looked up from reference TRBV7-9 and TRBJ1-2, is DTGVSQNPRHKITKRGQNVTFRCDPISEHNRLYWYRQTLGQGPEFLTYFQNEAQLEKSRLLSDRFSAERPKGSFSTLEIQRTEQGDSAMYLCASSLETGSFFAFGSGTRLTVV.

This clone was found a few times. The CDR3 sequence: CAWSIETGGNTIYF. The DNA for the CDR3 is TGTGCCTGGAGTATAGAAACGGGTGGAAACACCATATATTTT. This rearrangement joins TRBV30 to TRBJ1-3; no definite D call. The CDR3 is made up of 14 amino acids. V was cut by 2 bases and J by 3 bases, with 11 bases left in between. Per germline, CDR1 GTSNPN and CDR2 SVGIG (reference sequence).

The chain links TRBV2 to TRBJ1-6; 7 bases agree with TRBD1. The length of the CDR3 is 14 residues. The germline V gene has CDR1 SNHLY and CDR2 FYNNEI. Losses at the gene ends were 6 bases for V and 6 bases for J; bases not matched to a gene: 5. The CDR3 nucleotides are TGTGCCAGCAGGGGACAGTCGGTTAATTCACCCCTCCACTTT. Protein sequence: CASRGQSVNSPLHF.